The rows below give T cell receptor beta chains drawn from one sample of a study of T cells after yellow fever vaccination. One entry per CDR3 protein, called by TCRdb with MiXCR from the 5' RACE reads. The repertoire holds about 74,000 distinct CDR3 sequences, with roughly 6.9% as singletons. Material: CD8+ T cells sorted from PBMCs, obtained about 5 days after the first yellow fever vaccination. All receptors come from a young man who received the YFV17D yellow fever vaccine. Both conserved end residues are part of each CDR3. Each record gives: clone size, V gene, D gene, J gene, CDR3 DNA, CDR3 protein. D genes are given only for firm matches. Size values are once, few and many counts, or a class for expanded clones, and some rows have none.

abundance: many; v_gene: TRBV4-1; d_gene: .; j_gene: TRBJ1-1; CDR3nt: TGCGCCAGCAGCCAAGATTGGGGCAGGAACACTGAAGCTTTCTTT; CDR3aa: CASSQDWGRNTEAFF
abundance: .; v_gene: TRBV12-3/TRBV12-4; d_gene: .; j_gene: TRBJ2-7; CDR3nt: TGTGCCAGCAGCACGGGGCCGGGTGGGCTCTCCTACGAGCAGTACTTC; CDR3aa: CASSTGPGGLSYEQYF
abundance: .; v_gene: TRBV7-9; d_gene: TRBD1; j_gene: TRBJ1-2; CDR3nt: TGTGCCAGCAGCCTTTACATTGGGACAGGGGTTGATGGCTACACCTTC; CDR3aa: CASSLYIGTGVDGYTF
abundance: .; v_gene: TRBV5-4; d_gene: .; j_gene: TRBJ2-3; CDR3nt: TGTGCCAGCAGCTTGGCCGAACGGCCCTGGGCAGATACGCAGTATTTT; CDR3aa: CASSLAERPWADTQYF
abundance: many; v_gene: TRBV5-1; d_gene: .; j_gene: TRBJ2-2; CDR3nt: TGCGCCTCGCGACCGGGGGCCGGGTACACCGGGGAGCTGTTTTTT; CDR3aa: CASRPGAGYTGELFF
abundance: .; v_gene: TRBV24-1; d_gene: .; j_gene: TRBJ2-7; CDR3nt: TGTGCCACCGGTCGAGCAGGAGAGCAGTACTTC; CDR3aa: CATGRAGEQYF
abundance: few; v_gene: TRBV6-5; d_gene: .; j_gene: TRBJ1-4; CDR3nt: TGTGCCAGCAGTTACGGGAACGCTGAAAAACTGTTTTTT; CDR3aa: CASSYGNAEKLFF
abundance: many; v_gene: TRBV7-9; d_gene: .; j_gene: TRBJ2-3; CDR3nt: TGTGCCAGCTCCTCCCTCCCCACAGATACGCAGTATTTT; CDR3aa: CASSSLPTDTQYF
abundance: .; v_gene: TRBV4-1; d_gene: .; j_gene: TRBJ1-1; CDR3nt: TGCGCCAGCAGCGACGTTAACAGGCGGGCTGAAGCTTTCTTT; CDR3aa: CASSDVNRRAEAFF
abundance: many; v_gene: TRBV7-8; d_gene: .; j_gene: TRBJ1-6; CDR3nt: TGTGCCAGCAGCTTAGGAGTCCGGGAGGGCACCTATAATTCACCCCTCCACTTT; CDR3aa: CASSLGVREGTYNSPLHF
abundance: many; v_gene: TRBV5-1; d_gene: .; j_gene: TRBJ2-7; CDR3nt: TGCGCCAGCAGCTTGGAGGTGGGGAGTACTTACGAGCAGTACTTC; CDR3aa: CASSLEVGSTYEQYF
abundance: .; v_gene: TRBV12-5; d_gene: .; j_gene: TRBJ2-2; CDR3nt: TGTGCTAGTGGGGGGAGACAGGAGAACACCGGGGAGCTGTTTTTT; CDR3aa: CASGGRQENTGELFF
abundance: .; v_gene: TRBV2; d_gene: .; j_gene: TRBJ2-1; CDR3nt: TGTGCCAGCAGTGATAGGGAAGGTGAGCAGTTCTTC; CDR3aa: CASSDREGEQFF
abundance: .; v_gene: TRBV2; d_gene: .; j_gene: TRBJ2-7; CDR3nt: TGTGCCAGCACGCAGGGGTACGAGCAGTACTTC; CDR3aa: CASTQGYEQYF
abundance: .; v_gene: TRBV3-1; d_gene: .; j_gene: TRBJ2-3; CDR3nt: TGTGCCTCCTGCCAAGAGGGCTCTAGCACAGATACGCAGTATTTT; CDR3aa: CASCQEGSSTDTQYF
abundance: .; v_gene: TRBV25-1; d_gene: .; j_gene: TRBJ2-1; CDR3nt: TGTGCCAGCAGTGAATGGCCCGGTGAGCAGTTCTTC; CDR3aa: CASSEWPGEQFF
abundance: .; v_gene: TRBV23-1; d_gene: .; j_gene: TRBJ2-4; CDR3nt: TGCGCCAGCAGTCAACCGCCCTGGACAGACATTCAGTACTTC; CDR3aa: CASSQPPWTDIQYF
abundance: few; v_gene: TRBV7-2; d_gene: TRBD1; j_gene: TRBJ1-5; CDR3nt: TGTGCCAGCAGCTTAGGGCAGGGGGAGAATCAGCCCCAGCATTTT; CDR3aa: CASSLGQGENQPQHF
abundance: .; v_gene: TRBV10-3; d_gene: .; j_gene: TRBJ2-7; CDR3nt: TGTGCCATCAGTGGAACCGGGAGTCCTTACGAGCAGTACTTC; CDR3aa: CAISGTGSPYEQYF
abundance: many; v_gene: TRBV4-1; d_gene: .; j_gene: TRBJ1-5; CDR3nt: TGCGCCAGCAGTTTTCGAGGGAATCAGCCCCAGCATTTT; CDR3aa: CASSFRGNQPQHF
abundance: .; v_gene: TRBV7-9; d_gene: .; j_gene: TRBJ2-1; CDR3nt: TGTGCCAGCAGCTTCGTGGCGGGGTTTGAGCAGTTCTTC; CDR3aa: CASSFVAGFEQFF
abundance: .; v_gene: TRBV6-2/TRBV6-3; d_gene: .; j_gene: TRBJ2-1; CDR3nt: TGTGCCAGCAGCTCCGGGAACTTCTACAATGAGCAGTTCTTC; CDR3aa: CASSSGNFYNEQFF
abundance: few; v_gene: TRBV5-1; d_gene: .; j_gene: TRBJ1-1; CDR3nt: TGCGCCAGCAGCTACGGTCCTGAAGCTTTCTTT; CDR3aa: CASSYGPEAFF
abundance: many; v_gene: TRBV3-1; d_gene: .; j_gene: TRBJ2-5; CDR3nt: TGTGCCAGCAGTCGGACAGAAGTACAAGAGACCCAGTACTTC; CDR3aa: CASSRTEVQETQYF
abundance: few; v_gene: TRBV7-2; d_gene: .; j_gene: TRBJ1-6; CDR3nt: TGTGCCAGCAGCTTAGAGGAAGGGGGGAATTCACCCCTCCACTTT; CDR3aa: CASSLEEGGNSPLHF
abundance: few; v_gene: TRBV4-3; d_gene: TRBD1; j_gene: TRBJ1-1; CDR3nt: TGCGCCAGCAGCCAAGATCCGACAGGGAAGGACACTGAAGCTTTCTTT; CDR3aa: CASSQDPTGKDTEAFF
abundance: few; v_gene: TRBV6-2/TRBV6-3; d_gene: .; j_gene: TRBJ1-1; CDR3nt: TGTGCCAGCAGTTTCAGGGTTACTGAAGCTTTCTTT; CDR3aa: CASSFRVTEAFF
abundance: .; v_gene: TRBV19; d_gene: .; j_gene: TRBJ2-2; CDR3nt: TGTGCCAGTAGTATAGTGGCCAGGGGTCCTGCCGGGGAGCTGTTTTTT; CDR3aa: CASSIVARGPAGELFF
abundance: many; v_gene: TRBV6-6; d_gene: .; j_gene: TRBJ2-5; CDR3nt: TGTGCCAGCAGTTCCCTGGGGCGGGAGACCCAGTACTTC; CDR3aa: CASSSLGRETQYF
abundance: many; v_gene: TRBV6-5; d_gene: .; j_gene: TRBJ1-1; CDR3nt: TGTGCCAGCAGAATAACGCCCGGGGGCTTGTACACTGAAGCTTTCTTT; CDR3aa: CASRITPGGLYTEAFF
abundance: few; v_gene: TRBV6-4; d_gene: .; j_gene: TRBJ2-3; CDR3nt: TGTGCCACCCAGGCTAGCCTCACAGATACGCAGTATTTT; CDR3aa: CATQASLTDTQYF
abundance: .; v_gene: TRBV6-5; d_gene: TRBD2; j_gene: TRBJ2-1; CDR3nt: TGTGCCAGCAGTTTCACCTTAGCGGGGAGGTACAATGAGCAGTTCTTC; CDR3aa: CASSFTLAGRYNEQFF
abundance: .; v_gene: TRBV6-5; d_gene: TRBD1; j_gene: TRBJ1-2; CDR3nt: TGTGCCAGCAGTTACCCGGGACAGGGGGAGGATTATGGCTACACCTTC; CDR3aa: CASSYPGQGEDYGYTF
abundance: .; v_gene: TRBV7-9; d_gene: TRBD1; j_gene: TRBJ1-1; CDR3nt: TGTGCCAGCAGCCCACGGGACAGCCTGAACACTAAAGCTTTCTTT; CDR3aa: CASSPRDSLNTKAFF
abundance: few; v_gene: TRBV7-2; d_gene: .; j_gene: TRBJ2-1; CDR3nt: TGTGCCAGCAGCCCTGGAAGATACAATGAGCAGTTCTTC; CDR3aa: CASSPGRYNEQFF
abundance: many; v_gene: TRBV4-1; d_gene: .; j_gene: TRBJ2-7; CDR3nt: TGCGCCAGCAGCCAAGGCCAGACCTACGAGCAGTACTTC; CDR3aa: CASSQGQTYEQYF
abundance: .; v_gene: TRBV11-2; d_gene: .; j_gene: TRBJ1-3; CDR3nt: TGTGCCAGCAGACCACGGACGGGCTCTGGAAACACCATATATTTT; CDR3aa: CASRPRTGSGNTIYF
abundance: .; v_gene: TRBV27; d_gene: TRBD1; j_gene: TRBJ2-1; CDR3nt: TGTGCCAGCAGTTTATCTCAGACAGGGGACATTGAGCAGTTCTTC; CDR3aa: CASSLSQTGDIEQFF
abundance: .; v_gene: TRBV10-3; d_gene: TRBD1; j_gene: TRBJ1-1; CDR3nt: TGTGCCTCCCCCAGCAGGGGGCACACTGAAGCTTTCTTT; CDR3aa: CASPSRGHTEAFF
abundance: many; v_gene: TRBV4-1; d_gene: .; j_gene: TRBJ1-4; CDR3nt: TGCGCCAGCACCACGGACATCTCCCTTAATGAAAAACTGTTTTTT; CDR3aa: CASTTDISLNEKLFF
abundance: many; v_gene: TRBV20-1; d_gene: TRBD1; j_gene: TRBJ1-5; CDR3nt: TGCAGTGCTAGACCGGGACAGAGAATCAGCAATCAGCCCCAGCATTTT; CDR3aa: CSARPGQRISNQPQHF
abundance: .; v_gene: TRBV6-1; d_gene: .; j_gene: TRBJ2-3; CDR3nt: TGTGCCAGCAGTGAATTTCTGGGAGCGCAGTATTTT; CDR3aa: CASSEFLGAQYF
abundance: .; v_gene: TRBV11-2; d_gene: TRBD2; j_gene: TRBJ2-1; CDR3nt: TGTGCCAGCAGCTTAGGGACTAGCGGGGGGGCCGGTCTCAATGAGCAGTTCTTC; CDR3aa: CASSLGTSGGAGLNEQFF
abundance: many; v_gene: TRBV12-3/TRBV12-4; d_gene: .; j_gene: TRBJ1-1; CDR3nt: TGTGCCAGCAGTGGAACCACCTACACTGAAGCTTTCTTT; CDR3aa: CASSGTTYTEAFF
abundance: many; v_gene: TRBV21-1; d_gene: .; j_gene: TRBJ2-5; CDR3nt: TGTGCCAGCTTTTACCGGGCTAAGGACGGAGAGACCCAGTACTTC; CDR3aa: CASFYRAKDGETQYF
abundance: many; v_gene: TRBV6-5; d_gene: TRBD1; j_gene: TRBJ2-3; CDR3nt: TGTGCCAGCAGTTACGGAGTAGACAGGGACACAGATACGCAGTATTTT; CDR3aa: CASSYGVDRDTDTQYF
abundance: .; v_gene: TRBV6-5; d_gene: .; j_gene: TRBJ1-5; CDR3nt: TGTGCCAGCAGTTACTCGCCCGTCCCGAATCAGCCCCAGCATTTT; CDR3aa: CASSYSPVPNQPQHF
abundance: few; v_gene: TRBV12-5; d_gene: .; j_gene: TRBJ2-7; CDR3nt: TGTGCTAGTGGCCTTGGGGCTATGAGCTCCTACGAGCAGTACTTC; CDR3aa: CASGLGAMSSYEQYF
abundance: .; v_gene: TRBV5-1; d_gene: .; j_gene: TRBJ2-7; CDR3nt: TGCGCCAGCAGTTTCAGGGGGGGAGACTACGAGCAGTACTTC; CDR3aa: CASSFRGGDYEQYF
abundance: .; v_gene: TRBV30; d_gene: .; j_gene: TRBJ1-2; CDR3nt: TGTGCCTGGAGCGGGGAGAGGGCCTATGGCTACACCTTC; CDR3aa: CAWSGERAYGYTF
abundance: few; v_gene: TRBV11-2; d_gene: .; j_gene: TRBJ2-1; CDR3nt: TGTGCCAGCAGCTTAGATCACGGGTTCGTCAATGAGCAGTTCTTC; CDR3aa: CASSLDHGFVNEQFF
abundance: few; v_gene: TRBV4-3; d_gene: .; j_gene: TRBJ2-2; CDR3nt: TGCGCCAGCAGCCTCGTTGTGATAGTCGGAGGGAACACCGGGGAGCTGTTTTTT; CDR3aa: CASSLVVIVGGNTGELFF
abundance: many; v_gene: TRBV27; d_gene: .; j_gene: TRBJ2-7; CDR3nt: TGTGCCAGCAGTTCGGGGATGAGCTACGAGCAGTACTTC; CDR3aa: CASSSGMSYEQYF
abundance: few; v_gene: TRBV6-2/TRBV6-3; d_gene: TRBD1; j_gene: TRBJ2-7; CDR3nt: TGTGCCAGCAGTCCCGGGACAGGGGGCCGGGAGCAGTACTTC; CDR3aa: CASSPGTGGREQYF
abundance: .; v_gene: TRBV7-8; d_gene: .; j_gene: TRBJ2-3; CDR3nt: TGTGCCAGCAGATACACAGATACGCAGTATTTT; CDR3aa: CASRYTDTQYF
abundance: few; v_gene: TRBV5-4; d_gene: TRBD2; j_gene: TRBJ2-1; CDR3nt: TGTGCCAGCAGCCCCCTACCTGGGGAGACTAGCATCAATGAGCAGTTCTTC; CDR3aa: CASSPLPGETSINEQFF
abundance: .; v_gene: TRBV12-3/TRBV12-4; d_gene: .; j_gene: TRBJ2-5; CDR3nt: TGTGCCAGCAGTTTAGGGCAGGGGCTGCAGGAGACCCAGTACTTC; CDR3aa: CASSLGQGLQETQYF
abundance: many; v_gene: TRBV21-1; d_gene: .; j_gene: TRBJ1-2; CDR3nt: TGTGCCAGCCCGCGCTCGCCAGGGGCCGCCTATGGCTACACCTTC; CDR3aa: CASPRSPGAAYGYTF
abundance: many; v_gene: TRBV9; d_gene: .; j_gene: TRBJ2-3; CDR3nt: TGTGCCAGCAGCGTAGCAGCGGCTAGCACAGATACGCAGTATTTT; CDR3aa: CASSVAAASTDTQYF